The 20 T cell receptor beta chains given below trace back to one sample, sequenced in a study of Ad26.COV2.S vaccination and SARS-CoV-2 variants. Data came from immunoSEQ multiplex PCR; TCRdb stores just in-frame clones and leaves some out. In the table there are around 300,000 clones, 70% to 90% of which are singletons. Described treatment: over 15 received Ad26.COV2.S at low or high dose, single or two shots; about 5 received placebo; per-sample allocation not given. Samples came from day 63 after the first vaccine or placebo injection. The sequences come from peripheral blood, collected in a trial of Ad26.COV2.S vaccine versus placebo. These receptors originate from a person between 18 and 65 years old who received the Ad26.COV2.S COVID-19 vaccine or a placebo.

The V call is TRBV5-1, the J call TRBJ2-3; perhaps TRBD2 as D (6 bases). CDR1 and CDR2 from the germline V gene are SGHRS and YFSETQ. V lost 0 bases and J 1 base, leaving 18 bases between the germline ends. This CDR3 is built from 18 residues. The CDR3 is CASSLGIATRGGTDTQYF. In nucleotides, the CDR3 is TGCGCCAGCAGCTTGGGTATAGCGACTAGAGGGGGCACAGATACGCAGTATTTT. The variable domain in full, completed from reference TRBV5-1 and TRBJ2-3, reads KAGVTQTPRYLIKTRGQQVTLSCSPISGHRSVSWYQQTPGQGLQFLFEYFSETQRNKGNFPGRFSGRQFSNSRSEMNVSTLELGDSALYLCASSLGIATRGGTDTQYFGPGTRLTVL.

The chain links TRBV27 to TRBJ2-1; 12 bases line up with TRBD2. This CDR3 has 17 residues. Trimming took 3 bases from V and 2 from J; bases not matched to a gene: 5. The V gene's germline CDR1 is MNHEY and CDR2 SMNVEV (reference sequence). The CDR3 is CASSFGLAGGAYNEQFF. The CDR3 DNA follows: TGTGCCAGCAGTTTTGGTCTAGCGGGGGGGGCCTACAATGAGCAGTTCTTC.

The chain combines TRBV3-1 (or the pseudogene TRBV3-2) with TRBJ1-2; no clear D gene. V gave up 0 bases and J gave up 5 bases, with 13 bases separating them. From germline, CDR1 is LGHDT and CDR2 YNNKEL (reference sequence). This CDR3 region has 15 residues. CDR3 DNA sequence: TGTGCCAGCAGCCAAGATGCACAGCTGCCTTATGGCTACACCTTC. Encoded protein: CASSQDAQLPYGYTF.

The chain recombines TRBV2 with TRBJ2-7; 10 bases line up with TRBD2. CDR1 SNHLY and CDR2 FYNNEI come from the germline V gene. J was trimmed by 3 bases and V by 7 bases; bases with no gene match: 3. The CDR3 runs to 13 residues. CDR3 sequence reads: CASTKREGYEQYF. CDR3 nucleotides: TGTGCCAGCACAAAGCGGGAGGGCTACGAGCAGTACTTC.

Notes on this clone: This same CDR3 is encoded by further DNA sequences in the sample. This chain joins TRBV28 and TRBJ1-3; D remains unclear. Trimming took off 3 bases at V and 4 bases at J, with 1 base between the two ends. Germline V gene lookup returns CDR1 MDHEN and CDR2 SYDVKM. This CDR3 is 11 amino acids long. For the CDR3, the DNA is TGTGCCAGCAGTTTCGGAAACACCATATATTTT. Residues: CASSFGNTIYF.

The chain's CDR3 is CASSPTGLSGNTIYF. For the CDR3, the DNA is TGTGCCAGCTCACCGACAGGACTCTCTGGAAACACCATATATTTT. The chain links TRBV18 to TRBJ1-3; D perhaps matches TRBD1 (6 bases). Trimming pared 3 bases from V and 0 bases from J, leaving 9 bases between. CDR3 length: 15 amino acids. Germline assignment: CDR1 KGHSH and CDR2 LQKENI.

The genes are TRBV5-1 and TRBJ2-5, with 8 bases matching TRBD2. This CDR3 has 13 amino acids. V lost 5 bases to trimming and J lost 2 bases; unmatched junction nucleotides: 2. Germline values: CDR1 SGHRS, CDR2 YFSETQ. The CDR3 DNA follows: TGCGCCAGCAGTTCGGGGGGGCAAGAGACCCAGTACTTC. Its translation: CASSSGGQETQYF.

The chain carries TRBV3-1 (or the pseudogene TRBV3-2) and TRBJ2-5, with 12 bases fitting TRBD2. Germline values: CDR1 LGHDT, CDR2 YNNKEL (reference sequence). This CDR3 comprises 18 residues. The trim removed 0 bases at V and 5 bases at J, leaving 10 bases unmatched. This CDR3 reads CASSQDLLTSGRRETQYF. The CDR3 bases are TGTGCCAGCAGCCAAGACCTCCTGACTAGCGGGAGAAGGGAGACCCAGTACTTC.

This clone was recorded once. This chain connects TRBV4-2 to TRBJ2-7; 11 positions match TRBD2. Losses at the gene ends were 3 bases for V and 6 bases for J; bases not matched to a gene: 10. CDR1 is LGHNA, CDR2 YNFKEQ, per germline. CDR3 length equals 16 residues. The CDR3 DNA reads as TGTGCCAGCAGCCACCCACTAGCGGGAGAAGGGAGCGAGCAGTACTTC. It specifies CASSHPLAGEGSEQYF.

The J gene is TRBJ2-2, the V gene TRBV4-3; D may be TRBD1 (5 bases). The V end lost 0 bases, the J end lost 8 bases, and 16 bases lay between the germline ends. The CDR3 covers 16 residues. The germline gives CDR1 LGHNA, CDR2 YSLEER. The CDR3, as DNA: TGCGCCAGCAGCCAAGATTCTGGCAGGGCGGCGGGGGAGCTGTTTTTT. This translates into CASSQDSGRAAGELFF.

This chain connects TRBV6-6 to TRBJ2-1, with D maybe TRBD2 (5 bases). The germline gives CDR1 MNHNY, CDR2 SVGAGI (reference sequence). The CDR3 extends over 17 amino acids. The germline V and J ends were trimmed by 5 bases and 0 bases, with 17 bases remaining between them. In DNA, the CDR3 is TGTGCCAGCAGTCCCCAACCGGGAACAAGCTCCTACAATGAGCAGTTCTTC. Translated: CASSPQPGTSSYNEQFF.

The chain is built from TRBV7-2 and TRBJ2-3; the D gene is possibly TRBD1 (6 bases). Germline V CDR1 and CDR2: SGHTA, FQGNSA. The CDR3 has 13 residues. V was cut by 0 bases and J by 8 bases, with 9 bases left in between. The CDR3 is CASSLAGGVTQYF. CDR3 nucleotide sequence: TGTGCCAGCAGCTTAGCAGGGGGTGTTACGCAGTATTTT.

The chain is built from TRBV7-2 and TRBJ1-3; 7 bases are shared with TRBD1. The trim removed 2 bases at V and 0 bases at J, leaving 4 bases unmatched. This CDR3 has 16 amino acids. The germline gives CDR1 SGHTA, CDR2 FQGNSA. The DNA for the CDR3 is TGTGCCAGCAGCTTAAACGACAGGGACTCTGGAAACACCATATATTTT. Translation: CASSLNDRDSGNTIYF.

DNA of the CDR3: TGTGCCAGCAGCCCCGGGACAACCGGGGAGCTGTTTTTT. It is translated as CASSPGTTGELFF. The chain carries TRBV7-3 and TRBJ2-2, with TRBD1 as a possible D gene (6 bases). Germline V gene data show CDR1 as SGHTA and CDR2 as FQGTGA. This CDR3 is built from 13 residues. The V and J ends lost 5 bases and 5 bases respectively, with 9 bases between them.

The chain couples TRBV25-1 to TRBJ2-7; 7 bases match TRBD1. The CDR3 runs 14 residues. The ends lost 6 bases at V and 5 bases at J; junction bases unmatched: 10. The germline V gene has CDR1 MGHDK and CDR2 SYGVNS. CDR3 protein: CASRRDSLGNEQYF. CDR3 nucleotides: TGTGCCAGCAGACGGGACAGCTTAGGGAACGAGCAGTACTTC.

This clone is categorized as medium-sized. The chain combines TRBV7-2 with TRBJ1-4; D is unclear. The V and J ends lost 1 base and 8 bases respectively, with 8 bases between them. The CDR3 length is 13 residues. CDR1 and CDR2 from the germline V gene are SGHTA and FQGNSA. In nucleotides, the CDR3 is TGTGCCAGCAGCTTAGAGGCGAACGAAAAACTGTTTTTT. Amino acid sequence: CASSLEANEKLFF.

The chain recombines TRBV3-1 (or the pseudogene TRBV3-2) with TRBJ2-1; D call uncertain. Per germline, CDR1 LGHDT and CDR2 YNNKEL (reference sequence). Trimming took 5 bases from V and 7 from J, leaving 15 bases between them. This CDR3 has 14 residues. Written as DNA, the CDR3 is TGTGCCAGCAGCATGTTAAGGGTAGGGAATGAGCAGTTCTTC. Amino acids: CASSMLRVGNEQFF.

The chain employs TRBV15 and TRBJ1-1; 7 bases are a match to TRBD1. The trim removed 5 bases at V and 5 bases at J, leaving 11 bases unmatched. CDR3 length: 15 amino acids. Germline assignment: CDR1 LNHNV and CDR2 YYDKDF (reference sequence). The CDR3 DNA reads as TGTGCCACCAGCCCCCGGACAGGCCATGAGACTGAAGCTTTCTTT. It translates to CATSPRTGHETEAFF.

The chain combines TRBV27 with TRBJ2-5; TRBD2 aligns across 7 bases. V dropped 2 bases and J dropped 4; count of bases not matched to a gene: 4. The CDR3 extends over 14 amino acids. The germline V gene has CDR1 MNHEY and CDR2 SMNVEV (reference sequence). The chain's CDR3 is CASSLAGERETQYF. The CDR3 region has the DNA TGTGCCAGCAGTTTAGCGGGAGAAAGAGAGACCCAGTACTTC.

The CDR3 protein is CASSTAGTGKDTQYF. The CDR3 nucleotides read TGTGCCAGCAGTACAGCCGGGACAGGGAAAGATACGCAGTATTTT. The chain combines TRBV6-2 or TRBV6-3 with TRBJ2-3; the match to TRBD1 covers 9 bases. The CDR3 extends over 15 amino acids. CDR1 is MNHEY, CDR2 SVGEGT, per germline. Trimming at V came to 5 bases and at J to 5 bases, leaving 8 bases not matched to a gene.